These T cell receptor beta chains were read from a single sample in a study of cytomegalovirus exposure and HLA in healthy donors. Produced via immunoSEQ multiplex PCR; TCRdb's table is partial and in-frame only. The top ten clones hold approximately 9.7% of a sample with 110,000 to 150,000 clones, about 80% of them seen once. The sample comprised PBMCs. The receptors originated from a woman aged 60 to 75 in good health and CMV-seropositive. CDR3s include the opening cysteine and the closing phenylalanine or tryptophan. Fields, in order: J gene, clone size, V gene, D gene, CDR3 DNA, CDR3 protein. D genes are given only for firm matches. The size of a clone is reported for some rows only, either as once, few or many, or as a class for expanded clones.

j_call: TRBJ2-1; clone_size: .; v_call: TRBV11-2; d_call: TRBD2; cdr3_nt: TGTGCCAGCAGCTTTCTAGCGGGGCCCTACAATGAGCAGTTCTTC; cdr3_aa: CASSFLAGPYNEQFF
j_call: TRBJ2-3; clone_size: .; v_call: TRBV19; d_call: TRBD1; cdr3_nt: TGTGCCAGTAGTCCCCCAGCCGGGACAGACACAGATACGCAGTATTTT; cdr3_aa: CASSPPAGTDTDTQYF
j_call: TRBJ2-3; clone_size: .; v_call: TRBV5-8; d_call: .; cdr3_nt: TGTGCCAGCAGCTCTTCGGTTATGGGGCCAGATACGCAGTATTTT; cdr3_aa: CASSSSVMGPDTQYF
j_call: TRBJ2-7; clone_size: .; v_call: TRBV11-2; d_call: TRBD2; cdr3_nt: TGTGCCAGCAGCTTAGCTTCGGGACTAGCGGCCTACGAGCAGTACTTC; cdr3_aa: CASSLASGLAAYEQYF
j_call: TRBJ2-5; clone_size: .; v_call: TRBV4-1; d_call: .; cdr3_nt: TGCGCCAGCAGCCAAGGGCTAACGGGAGATGAGACCCAGTACTTC; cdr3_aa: CASSQGLTGDETQYF
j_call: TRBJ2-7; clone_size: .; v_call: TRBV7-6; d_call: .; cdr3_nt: TGTGCCAGCAGCCCGACAGATACCTCCTACGAGCAGTACTTC; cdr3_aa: CASSPTDTSYEQYF
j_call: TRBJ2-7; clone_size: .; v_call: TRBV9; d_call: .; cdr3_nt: TGTGCCAGCAGCGTAGACAGGGCATCCTACGAGCAGTACTTC; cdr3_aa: CASSVDRASYEQYF
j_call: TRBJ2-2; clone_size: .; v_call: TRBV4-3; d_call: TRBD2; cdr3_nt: TGCGCCAGCAGCCAACTAGGGACTAGCGGTGATACCGGGGAGCTGTTTTTT; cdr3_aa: CASSQLGTSGDTGELFF
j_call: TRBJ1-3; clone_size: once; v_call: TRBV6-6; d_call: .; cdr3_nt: TGTGCCAGCAGGCTGGGGCGGGGATCGTCTGGAAACACCATATATTTT; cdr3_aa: CASRLGRGSSGNTIYF
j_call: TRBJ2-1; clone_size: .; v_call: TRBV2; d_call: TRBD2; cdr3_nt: TGTGCCAGCAGTGATTCTAGCGGGAGGGCCGGTGAGCAGTTCTTC; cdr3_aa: CASSDSSGRAGEQFF
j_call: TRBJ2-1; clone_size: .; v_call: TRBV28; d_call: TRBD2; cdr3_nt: TGTGCCAGCAGTAGTAGCGGGAGGGGGAATGAGCAGTTCTTC; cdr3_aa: CASSSSGRGNEQFF
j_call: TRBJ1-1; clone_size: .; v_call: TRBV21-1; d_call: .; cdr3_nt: TGTGCCAGCAGCATTGGTGCCTCAGGGTCCACTGAAGCTTTCTTT; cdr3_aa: CASSIGASGSTEAFF
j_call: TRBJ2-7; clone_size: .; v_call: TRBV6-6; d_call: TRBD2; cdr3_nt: TGTGCCAGCAGTTACCCCCAGCGGGAGGGCCTTCGCGAGCAGTACTTC; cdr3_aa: CASSYPQREGLREQYF
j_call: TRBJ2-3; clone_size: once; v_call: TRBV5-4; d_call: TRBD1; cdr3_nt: TGTGCCAGCAGCATGTGGACAGGGGGTACAGATACGCAGTATTTT; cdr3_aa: CASSMWTGGTDTQYF
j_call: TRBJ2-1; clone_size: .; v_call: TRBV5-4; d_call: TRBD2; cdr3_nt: TGTGCCAGCAGCTTAGGGACTAGCGGGAGCAATGAGCAGTTCTTC; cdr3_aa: CASSLGTSGSNEQFF
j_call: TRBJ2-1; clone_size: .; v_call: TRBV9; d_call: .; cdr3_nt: TGTGCCAGCTCCAACCTACTAAGAAATGAGCAGTTCTTC; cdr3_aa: CASSNLLRNEQFF
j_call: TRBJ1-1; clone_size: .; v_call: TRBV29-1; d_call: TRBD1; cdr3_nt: TGCAGCGTTGAACGGCAGGGGGATGAAGCTTTCTTT; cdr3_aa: CSVERQGDEAFF
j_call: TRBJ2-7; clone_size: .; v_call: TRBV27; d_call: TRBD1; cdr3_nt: TGTGCCAGCAGTTTAAGGGACAGGGCAACCTACGAGCAGTACTTC; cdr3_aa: CASSLRDRATYEQYF
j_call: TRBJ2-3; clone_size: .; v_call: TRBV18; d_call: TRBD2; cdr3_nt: TGTGCCAGCTCACCTTTAATACTAGCGGGAGGTGGCACAGATACGCAGTATTTT; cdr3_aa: CASSPLILAGGGTDTQYF
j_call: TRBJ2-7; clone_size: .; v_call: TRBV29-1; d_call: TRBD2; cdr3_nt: TGCAGCGTCCCCGGGGAGGGCTCCTACGAGCAGTACTTC; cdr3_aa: CSVPGEGSYEQYF
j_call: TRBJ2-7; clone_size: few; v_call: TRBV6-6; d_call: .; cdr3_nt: TGTGCCAGCAGACACAGGAGCTCCTACGAGCAGTACTTC; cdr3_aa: CASRHRSSYEQYF
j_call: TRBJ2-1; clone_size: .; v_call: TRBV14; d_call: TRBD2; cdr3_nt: TGTGCCAGCAGCCGCCTGACTAGCGGCGGTAATAATGAGCAGTTCTTC; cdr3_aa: CASSRLTSGGNNEQFF
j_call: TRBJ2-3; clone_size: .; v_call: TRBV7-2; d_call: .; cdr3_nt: TGTGCCAGCAGCCCCGGGGATCCCCGCACAGATACGCAGTATTTT; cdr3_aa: CASSPGDPRTDTQYF
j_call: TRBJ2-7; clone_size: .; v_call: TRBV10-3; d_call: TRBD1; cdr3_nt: TGTGCCATCACCCCCGATCCGGGACAGGGGAGCTACGAGCAGTACTTC; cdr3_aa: CAITPDPGQGSYEQYF
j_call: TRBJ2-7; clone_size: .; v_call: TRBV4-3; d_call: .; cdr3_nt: TGCGCCAGCAGCCAAGGCGGAGGGTCCTACGAGCAGTACTTC; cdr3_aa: CASSQGGGSYEQYF
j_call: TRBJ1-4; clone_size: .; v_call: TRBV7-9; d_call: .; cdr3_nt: TGTGCCAGCAGGGCGGGGGGGGCTAATGAAAAACTGTTTTTT; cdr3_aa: CASRAGGANEKLFF
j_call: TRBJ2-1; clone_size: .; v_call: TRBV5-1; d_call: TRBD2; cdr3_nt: TGCGCCAGCAGCTTGGTAGTAGCGGGAGATTCGAATGAGCAGTTCTTC; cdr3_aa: CASSLVVAGDSNEQFF
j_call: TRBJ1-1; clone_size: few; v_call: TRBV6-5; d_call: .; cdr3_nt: TGTGCCAGCAGTTACTCAATCACAGGGTTGAACACTGAAGCTTTCTTT; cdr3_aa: CASSYSITGLNTEAFF
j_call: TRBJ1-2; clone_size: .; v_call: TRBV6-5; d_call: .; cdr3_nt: TGTGCCAGCAGTTGGCAGGGGAATGCAGGCTACACCTTC; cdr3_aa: CASSWQGNAGYTF
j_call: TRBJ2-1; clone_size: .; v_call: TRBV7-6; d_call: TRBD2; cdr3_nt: TGTGCCAGCAGCCGAGGGAGGGCGGGATACAATGAGCAGTTCTTC; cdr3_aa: CASSRGRAGYNEQFF
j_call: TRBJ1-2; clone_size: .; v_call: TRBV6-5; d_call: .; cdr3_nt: TGTGCCAGCAGTAGGGGGGGGCACTATGGCTACACCTTC; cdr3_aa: CASSRGGHYGYTF
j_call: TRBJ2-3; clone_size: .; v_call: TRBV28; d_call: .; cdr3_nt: TGTGCCAGCAGTTCCACGCACTTAGTTGCAGATACGCAGTATTTT; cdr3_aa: CASSSTHLVADTQYF
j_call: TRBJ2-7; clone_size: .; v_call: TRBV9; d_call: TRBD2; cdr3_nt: TGTGCCAGCAGCGTCCCCCCCGGAGGTGGGACTAGCGGGAATAGGCAGTACTTC; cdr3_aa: CASSVPPGGGTSGNRQYF
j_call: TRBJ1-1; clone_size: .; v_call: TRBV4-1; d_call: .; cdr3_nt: TGCGCCAGCAGCCTGAGGGGGGGAAACACTGAAGCTTTCTTT; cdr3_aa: CASSLRGGNTEAFF
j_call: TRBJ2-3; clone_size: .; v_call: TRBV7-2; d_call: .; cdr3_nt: TGTGCCAGCAGCTCCTCGGGCGGGACAGATACGCAGTATTTT; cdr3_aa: CASSSSGGTDTQYF
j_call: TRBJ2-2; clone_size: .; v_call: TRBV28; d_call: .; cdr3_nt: TGTGCCAGCAGTTTTCCGGGGGTGGACACCGGGGAGCTGTTTTTT; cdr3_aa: CASSFPGVDTGELFF
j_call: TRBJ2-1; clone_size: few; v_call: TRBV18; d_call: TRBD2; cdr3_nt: TGTGCCAGCTCACCACTAGCGGGGGCCTACAATGAGCAGTTCTTC; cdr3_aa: CASSPLAGAYNEQFF
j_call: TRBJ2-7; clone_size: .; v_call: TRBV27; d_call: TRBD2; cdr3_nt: TGTGCCAGCAGTTTGATAGCGGGAGGGCAGTACGAGCAGTACTTC; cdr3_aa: CASSLIAGGQYEQYF
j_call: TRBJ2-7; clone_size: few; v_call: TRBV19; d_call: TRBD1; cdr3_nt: TGTGCCAGTAGCCGCCGACAGGGAAAGGGCCTCTACGAGCAGTACTTC; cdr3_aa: CASSRRQGKGLYEQYF
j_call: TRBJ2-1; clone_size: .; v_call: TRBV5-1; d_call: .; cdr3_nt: TGCGCCAGCAGCTCCGAGCCGGGAGAGCAGTTCTTC; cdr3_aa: CASSSEPGEQFF
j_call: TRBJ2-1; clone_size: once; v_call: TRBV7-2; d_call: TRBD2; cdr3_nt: TGTGCCAGCAGCTTAGATCCGGGACTAGACTTTATCAGGGAGCAGTTCTTC; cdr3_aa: CASSLDPGLDFIREQFF
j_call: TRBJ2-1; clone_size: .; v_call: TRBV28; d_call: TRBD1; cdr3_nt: TGTGCCAGCAGAACAGGGGGCGGCTACAATGAGCAGTTCTTC; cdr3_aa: CASRTGGGYNEQFF
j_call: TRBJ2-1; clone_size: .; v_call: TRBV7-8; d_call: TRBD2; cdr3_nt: TGTGCCAGCAGCTTGGAACTAGCGGGAGCCCCTAGCTCCTACAATGAGCAGTTCTTC; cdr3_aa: CASSLELAGAPSSYNEQFF
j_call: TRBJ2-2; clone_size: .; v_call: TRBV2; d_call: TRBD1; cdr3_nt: TGTGCCAGCAGGCCTGGGGACAGGGGAGACGCCGGGGAGCTGTTTTTT; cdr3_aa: CASRPGDRGDAGELFF
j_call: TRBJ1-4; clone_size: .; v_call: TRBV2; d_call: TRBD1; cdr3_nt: TGTGCCAGCAGTGCCGGAATCGGGACAGGGGGTGAAAAACTGTTTTTT; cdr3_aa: CASSAGIGTGGEKLFF
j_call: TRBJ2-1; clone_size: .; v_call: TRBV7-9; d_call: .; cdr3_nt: TGTGCCAGCAGCTCCGGGGCTTTTAAAGGGACACCGGAGTTCTTC; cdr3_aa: CASSSGAFKGTPEFF
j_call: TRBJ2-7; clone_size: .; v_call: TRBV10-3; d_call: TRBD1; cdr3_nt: TGTGCCACCTCGGGACAGGGGACCGGGGGACTTTCATACGAGCAGTACTTC; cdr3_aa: CATSGQGTGGLSYEQYF